One and the same sample provided the 30 T cell receptor beta chains below, sequenced in a study of a mutant IDH1 vaccine in newly diagnosed glioma. Time point noted: baseline, week 1 (first vaccination visit). As to treatment: pre-vaccination baseline after standard-of-care therapy. TCRdb's table, derived via immunoSEQ multiplex PCR, lists solely in-frame clones and lacks some. The data contain tens of thousands of clones, 60% to 85% of them singletons. The sample in question was PBMCs, obtained from a glioma patient treated with radiotherapy, temozolomide or both. The receptors originated from a woman between 40 and 50 years old with glioma.

This rearrangement joins TRBV7-9 to TRBJ2-2, with TRBD1 as a possible D gene (5 bases). V was pared by 5 bases and J by 4 bases, with 20 bases between. The germline V gene has CDR1 SEHNR and CDR2 FQNEAQ (reference sequence). The CDR3 totals 17 residues. CDR3 region: CASSPTTGRGGTGELFF. The CDR3 DNA is TGTGCCAGCAGCCCCACAACAGGCCGAGGTGGCACCGGGGAGCTGTTTTTT.

The chain has TRBV18 and TRBJ1-4, with 9 bases fitting TRBD1. Germline CDR1 and CDR2: KGHSH and LQKENI. Trimming at V came to 3 bases and at J to 5 bases, leaving 1 base not matched to a gene. The CDR3 contains 14 residues. The DNA of the CDR3 is TGTGCCAGCTCACCCGGGACAGGGAATGAAAAACTGTTTTTT. Protein: CASSPGTGNEKLFF. Full variable domain (rest looked up from reference TRBV18 and TRBJ1-4): NAGVMQNPRHLVRRRGQEARLRCSPMKGHSHVYWYRQLPEEGLKFMVYLQKENIIDESGMPKERFSAEFPKEGPSILRIQQVVRGDSAAYFCASSPGTGNEKLFFGSGTQLSVL.

CDR3: CASSIANRNTGELFF. The DNA for the CDR3 is TGTGCCAGTAGTATAGCTAATAGAAACACCGGGGAGCTGTTTTTT. The chain couples TRBV19 to TRBJ2-2; no clear D. The CDR3 has 15 amino acids. V was trimmed by 1 base and J by 2 bases, leaving 8 bases between them. Germline lookup yields CDR1 LNHDA and CDR2 SQIVND (reference sequence).

This clone was picked up one time. The rearrangement uses TRBV5-1 and TRBJ1-2; D unresolved. Germline CDR1 SGHRS, CDR2 YFSETQ. The CDR3 sequence is 13 residues long. With 0 bases removed from V and 4 bases from J, the gap between germline ends came to 7 bases. The CDR3 DNA follows: TGCGCCAGCAGCTTGGAAGGGTCCTATGGCTACACCTTC. Protein product: CASSLEGSYGYTF.

The gene calls are TRBV27 and TRBJ1-2; 8 nucleotides agree with TRBD1. Per the germline V gene, CDR1 is MNHEY and CDR2 is SMNVEV (reference sequence). CDR3 length: 15 amino acids. The junction had 9 bases not matched to a gene; V was cut back by 2 bases and J by 7 bases. Here the CDR3 reads CASSLSAGQERGYTF. The CDR3 nucleotides read TGTGCCAGCAGTTTAAGCGCGGGACAGGAGCGTGGCTACACCTTC.

This chain links TRBV6-5 with TRBJ2-7; tentatively, D is TRBD1 (5 bases). This CDR3 comprises 14 residues. Per the germline V gene, CDR1 is MNHEY and CDR2 is SVGAGI. Trimming took off 8 bases at V and 2 bases at J, with 16 bases between the two ends. Written as DNA, the CDR3 is TGTGCCAGCGCCCTCGCTGGGGCCCCCTACGAGCAGTACTTC. Translated, it gives CASALAGAPYEQYF.

CDR3 in DNA: TGTGCCAGCAGAGGGACGGGAAATAATTCACCCCTCCACTTT. Translation gives CASRGTGNNSPLHF. The chain combines TRBV2 with TRBJ1-6; D possibly corresponds to TRBD1 (5 bases). CDR3 length: 14 amino acids. The V end was cut by 6 bases, the J end by 5 bases, with 11 bases between. Per the germline V gene, CDR1 is SNHLY and CDR2 is FYNNEI.

This sequence joins TRBV7-2 and TRBJ2-2; the match to TRBD1 covers 7 bases. With V trimmed by 1 base and J by 1 base, 6 bases remained unmatched. CDR1 is SGHTA, CDR2 FQGNSA, per germline. This CDR3 has 17 residues. CDR3 DNA: TGTGCCAGCAGCTTAGTTAGGGGGCGAAGGAACACCGGGGAGCTGTTTTTT. Translated: CASSLVRGRRNTGELFF. The full variable domain, with the rest looked up from reference TRBV7-2 and TRBJ2-2, is GAGVSQSPSNKVTEKGKDVELRCDPISGHTALYWYRQSLGQGLEFLIYFQGNSAPDKSGLPSDRFSAERTGGSVSTLTIQRTQQEDSAVYLCASSLVRGRRNTGELFFGEGSRLTVL.

The rearrangement links TRBV6-1 to TRBJ1-1; D is uncertain. Trimming took off 7 bases at V and 1 base at J, with 4 bases between the two ends. This CDR3 has 11 residues. CDR1 is MNHNS, CDR2 SASEGT, per germline. In nucleotides, the CDR3 is TGTGCCAGCAAGTGGAACACTGAAGCTTTCTTT. It codes for CASKWNTEAFF.

By frequency in the sample, this clone is medium-sized (0.01 to 0.1%). The rearrangement uses TRBV6-1 and TRBJ1-5, with D possibly matching TRBD1 (6 bases). Germline CDR1 is MNHNS and CDR2 is SASEGT. The CDR3 spans 14 residues. V was cut by 2 bases and J by 15 bases, with 20 bases left in between. The CDR3 region has the DNA TGTGCCAGCAGTGAACGCGAACTATTGGACAGAGGGCATTTT. Protein product: CASSERELLDRGHF.

The gene calls are TRBV27 and TRBJ1-1, with 7 bases matching TRBD1. Trimming cost V 4 bases and J 1 base; bases outside gene matches: 9. The germline V gene encodes CDR1 MNHEY and CDR2 SMNVEV (reference sequence). This CDR3 is built from 16 residues. Here the CDR3 reads CASSSSLGQQNTEAFF. The CDR3 DNA reads as TGTGCCAGCAGTTCATCCCTGGGACAGCAGAACACTGAAGCTTTCTTT.

This clone was seen only a few times. This chain connects TRBV29-1 to TRBJ1-2, with no clear D. Per germline, CDR1 SQVTM and CDR2 ANQGSEA. The CDR3 totals 14 residues. V was shortened by 0 bases and J by 4 bases, with 12 bases between the two germline ends. This CDR3 reads CSVEEGAVGYGYTF. The CDR3 DNA reads TGCAGCGTTGAAGAAGGAGCAGTGGGCTATGGCTACACCTTC.

This chain's CDR3 is CAIQAEDRTTGAAILNYGYTF. CDR3 bases: TGTGCCATCCAAGCCGAAGACAGAACAACAGGAGCTGCTATATTGAACTATGGCTACACCTTC. The V call is TRBV10-3, the J call TRBJ1-2, with a possible D match to TRBD1 (5 bases). Trimming took 8 bases from V and 2 from J, leaving 36 bases between them. Per germline, CDR1 ENHRY and CDR2 SYGVKD. This CDR3 is 21 amino acids long.

This clone was picked up one time. This chain uses TRBV15 with TRBJ1-2; 7 bases map to TRBD1. CDR1 LNHNV and CDR2 YYDKDF come from the germline V gene (reference sequence). The J segment lost 8 bases and the V segment lost 3 bases, leaving 6 bases of the junction unmatched. CDR3 size: 13 residues. The DNA of the CDR3 is TGTGCCACCAGCAGCCTCCCAGGGGGGGGCTACACCTTC. Amino acid sequence: CATSSLPGGGYTF.

The V and J genes are TRBV7-6 and TRBJ2-7; 10 positions agree with TRBD1. The CDR3 totals 14 residues. Germline lookup yields CDR1 SGHVS and CDR2 FNYEAQ. V lost 5 bases to trimming and J lost 6 bases; unmatched junction nucleotides: 7. The CDR3 reads CASSPRDRGGEQYF. CDR3 in DNA: TGTGCCAGCAGCCCCCGGGACAGGGGCGGCGAGCAGTACTTC.

The chain employs TRBV5-1 and TRBJ2-7, with TRBD1 matching 7 bases. CDR3 length equals 14 residues. V shed 0 bases and J 3 bases; nucleotides not matched to a gene: 3. CDR1 and CDR2 from the germline V gene are SGHRS and YFSETQ. The DNA for the CDR3 is TGCGCCAGCAGCTTGGACAGGGGTTACTACGAGCAGTACTTC. Translating it yields CASSLDRGYYEQYF.

J is TRBJ1-1 and V is TRBV4-3; D is perhaps TRBD1 (6 bases). V was trimmed by 0 bases and J by 5 bases, leaving 13 bases between them. The CDR3 length is 15 residues. From germline, CDR1 is LGHNA and CDR2 YSLEER. CDR3 nucleotides: TGCGCCAGCAGCCAAGAGGAGCAGGGGTGGACTGAAGCTTTCTTT. This translates into CASSQEEQGWTEAFF.

The chain couples TRBV7-2 to TRBJ2-7; 7 positions match TRBD1. With V trimmed by 5 bases and J by 2 bases, 18 bases remained unmatched. Germline values: CDR1 SGHTA, CDR2 FQGNSA. The CDR3 has 18 amino acids. CDR3 sequence: CASSPLGQFSPRAYEQYF. Here the CDR3 DNA reads TGTGCCAGCAGCCCATTGGGACAGTTCTCCCCTAGGGCCTACGAGCAGTACTTC.

The chain is built from TRBV25-1 and TRBJ1-2; unclear D gene. The CDR3 loop spans 11 amino acids. Trimming took off 0 bases at V and 6 bases at J, with 2 bases between the two ends. Germline V lookup: CDR1 MGHDK, CDR2 SYGVNS. CDR3 nucleotide sequence: TGTGCCAGCAGTGAATATGATGGCTACACCTTC. The encoded protein is CASSEYDGYTF.

The chain links TRBV25-1 to TRBJ1-1, with D possibly being TRBD1 (5 bases). V dropped 2 bases and J dropped 5 bases, with 12 bases sitting between them. Germline CDR1 MGHDK, CDR2 SYGVNS. The CDR3 sequence is 14 residues long. The DNA for the CDR3 is TGTGCCAGCAGTGAACTTGGGACCAGGACTGAAGCTTTCTTT. Protein: CASSELGTRTEAFF.

The chain uses TRBV7-9 and TRBJ1-2; 8 nucleotides match TRBD1. The trim removed 5 bases at V and 5 bases at J, leaving 7 bases unmatched. CDR3 size: 14 residues. Germline CDR1 reads SEHNR; CDR2 reads FQNEAQ (reference sequence). The CDR3 DNA reads TGTGCCAGCAGCCTCGTACAGGGGGGATATGGCTACACCTTC. Its protein product is CASSLVQGGYGYTF.

The count of this clone is one. In DNA form, the CDR3 reads TGCAGCGTTGCCCGGGACAGTTCCAATGAGCAGTTCTTC. It specifies CSVARDSSNEQFF. This chain joins TRBV29-1 and TRBJ2-1, with 7 bases fitting TRBD1. The CDR3 contains 13 residues. The trim removed 4 bases at V and 6 bases at J, leaving 6 bases unmatched. Germline V gene data show CDR1 as SQVTM and CDR2 as ANQGSEA.

The chain employs TRBV9 and TRBJ2-2; 13 bases line up with TRBD2. Trimming at V came to 4 bases and at J to 2 bases, leaving 5 bases not matched to a gene. Germline loops: CDR1 SGDLS, CDR2 YYNGEE. The CDR3 length is 17 residues. CDR3 DNA: TGTGCCAGCAGCCTGACTAGCGGGGGGAAAAACACCGGGGAGCTGTTTTTT. Translating gives CASSLTSGGKNTGELFF.

The V gene is TRBV9, the J gene TRBJ2-1; TRBD2 matches at 7 bases. Trimming removed 0 bases from V and 6 bases from J; junction bases left unmatched: 0. The CDR3 has 13 amino acids. Germline V gives CDR1 SGDLS, CDR2 YYNGEE. In nucleotides, the CDR3 is TGTGCCAGCAGCGTAGAGCGGGGCAATGAGCAGTTCTTC. Residues: CASSVERGNEQFF.

The V gene is TRBV25-1, the J gene TRBJ2-7; possible D gene TRBD2, 7 bases. Germline V gene data show CDR1 as MGHDK and CDR2 as SYGVNS. The CDR3 has 15 amino acids. The germline V and J ends were trimmed by 1 base and 7 bases, with 17 bases remaining between them. CDR3 nucleotide sequence: TGTGCCAGCAGTGAATCCCGCCGGGGGGACATAGAGCAGTACTTC. Translating gives CASSESRRGDIEQYF.

This clone was seen only a few times. The chain joins TRBV19 to TRBJ1-1; 8 positions match TRBD1. From germline, CDR1 is LNHDA and CDR2 SQIVND (reference sequence). CDR3 length: 12 amino acids. V gave up 5 bases and J gave up 8 bases; unmatched junction bases: 4. The CDR3 is CASSAGTGEAFF. The CDR3 DNA is TGTGCCAGTAGTGCCGGGACAGGCGAAGCTTTCTTT.

This clone was seen a single time. The chain has TRBV5-1 and TRBJ2-2; 9 nucleotides agree with TRBD1. The CDR3 consists of 16 residues. V was clipped by 1 base and J by 4 bases; unmatched bases: 5. Germline-derived CDR1 and CDR2 are SGHRS and YFSETQ. The CDR3 coding sequence is TGCGCCAGCAGCTTGAGGGGACAGGGTTTCACCGGGGAGCTGTTTTTT. Amino acid sequence: CASSLRGQGFTGELFF.

V usage is TRBV13 and J usage is TRBJ1-6; no clear D. V was cut by 3 bases and J by 0 bases, with 6 bases left in between. CDR3 length: 15 residues. Germline V CDR1 and CDR2: PRHDT, FYEKMQ (reference sequence). For the CDR3, the DNA is TGTGCCAGCAGCTTCGGTAGCTCCTATAATTCACCCCTCCACTTT. Protein sequence: CASSFGSSYNSPLHF.

The gene calls are TRBV2 and TRBJ2-3; D gene unclear. This CDR3 contains 12 residues. Germline V gene sequence: CDR1 SNHLY, CDR2 FYNNEI. V lost 3 bases and J 5 bases, leaving 6 bases between the germline ends. CDR3 protein: CASSDLGDTQYF. In nucleotides, the CDR3 is TGTGCCAGCAGTGACCTGGGAGATACGCAGTATTTT.

The chain joins TRBV5-1 to TRBJ1-2, with 9 bases matching TRBD1. From germline, CDR1 is SGHRS and CDR2 YFSETQ. Trimming cost V 4 bases and J 4 bases; bases outside gene matches: 17. This CDR3 region has 18 residues. CDR3 in DNA: TGCGCCAGCAGCCAGCTTTACCTGGGACAGGGCGAGGGCTATGGCTACACCTTC. Its protein product is CASSQLYLGQGEGYGYTF. The full variable domain, its missing parts supplied by reference TRBV5-1 and TRBJ1-2, is KAGVTQTPRYLIKTRGQQVTLSCSPISGHRSVSWYQQTPGQGLQFLFEYFSETQRNKGNFPGRFSGRQFSNSRSEMNVSTLELGDSALYLCASSQLYLGQGEGYGYTFGSGTRLTVV.